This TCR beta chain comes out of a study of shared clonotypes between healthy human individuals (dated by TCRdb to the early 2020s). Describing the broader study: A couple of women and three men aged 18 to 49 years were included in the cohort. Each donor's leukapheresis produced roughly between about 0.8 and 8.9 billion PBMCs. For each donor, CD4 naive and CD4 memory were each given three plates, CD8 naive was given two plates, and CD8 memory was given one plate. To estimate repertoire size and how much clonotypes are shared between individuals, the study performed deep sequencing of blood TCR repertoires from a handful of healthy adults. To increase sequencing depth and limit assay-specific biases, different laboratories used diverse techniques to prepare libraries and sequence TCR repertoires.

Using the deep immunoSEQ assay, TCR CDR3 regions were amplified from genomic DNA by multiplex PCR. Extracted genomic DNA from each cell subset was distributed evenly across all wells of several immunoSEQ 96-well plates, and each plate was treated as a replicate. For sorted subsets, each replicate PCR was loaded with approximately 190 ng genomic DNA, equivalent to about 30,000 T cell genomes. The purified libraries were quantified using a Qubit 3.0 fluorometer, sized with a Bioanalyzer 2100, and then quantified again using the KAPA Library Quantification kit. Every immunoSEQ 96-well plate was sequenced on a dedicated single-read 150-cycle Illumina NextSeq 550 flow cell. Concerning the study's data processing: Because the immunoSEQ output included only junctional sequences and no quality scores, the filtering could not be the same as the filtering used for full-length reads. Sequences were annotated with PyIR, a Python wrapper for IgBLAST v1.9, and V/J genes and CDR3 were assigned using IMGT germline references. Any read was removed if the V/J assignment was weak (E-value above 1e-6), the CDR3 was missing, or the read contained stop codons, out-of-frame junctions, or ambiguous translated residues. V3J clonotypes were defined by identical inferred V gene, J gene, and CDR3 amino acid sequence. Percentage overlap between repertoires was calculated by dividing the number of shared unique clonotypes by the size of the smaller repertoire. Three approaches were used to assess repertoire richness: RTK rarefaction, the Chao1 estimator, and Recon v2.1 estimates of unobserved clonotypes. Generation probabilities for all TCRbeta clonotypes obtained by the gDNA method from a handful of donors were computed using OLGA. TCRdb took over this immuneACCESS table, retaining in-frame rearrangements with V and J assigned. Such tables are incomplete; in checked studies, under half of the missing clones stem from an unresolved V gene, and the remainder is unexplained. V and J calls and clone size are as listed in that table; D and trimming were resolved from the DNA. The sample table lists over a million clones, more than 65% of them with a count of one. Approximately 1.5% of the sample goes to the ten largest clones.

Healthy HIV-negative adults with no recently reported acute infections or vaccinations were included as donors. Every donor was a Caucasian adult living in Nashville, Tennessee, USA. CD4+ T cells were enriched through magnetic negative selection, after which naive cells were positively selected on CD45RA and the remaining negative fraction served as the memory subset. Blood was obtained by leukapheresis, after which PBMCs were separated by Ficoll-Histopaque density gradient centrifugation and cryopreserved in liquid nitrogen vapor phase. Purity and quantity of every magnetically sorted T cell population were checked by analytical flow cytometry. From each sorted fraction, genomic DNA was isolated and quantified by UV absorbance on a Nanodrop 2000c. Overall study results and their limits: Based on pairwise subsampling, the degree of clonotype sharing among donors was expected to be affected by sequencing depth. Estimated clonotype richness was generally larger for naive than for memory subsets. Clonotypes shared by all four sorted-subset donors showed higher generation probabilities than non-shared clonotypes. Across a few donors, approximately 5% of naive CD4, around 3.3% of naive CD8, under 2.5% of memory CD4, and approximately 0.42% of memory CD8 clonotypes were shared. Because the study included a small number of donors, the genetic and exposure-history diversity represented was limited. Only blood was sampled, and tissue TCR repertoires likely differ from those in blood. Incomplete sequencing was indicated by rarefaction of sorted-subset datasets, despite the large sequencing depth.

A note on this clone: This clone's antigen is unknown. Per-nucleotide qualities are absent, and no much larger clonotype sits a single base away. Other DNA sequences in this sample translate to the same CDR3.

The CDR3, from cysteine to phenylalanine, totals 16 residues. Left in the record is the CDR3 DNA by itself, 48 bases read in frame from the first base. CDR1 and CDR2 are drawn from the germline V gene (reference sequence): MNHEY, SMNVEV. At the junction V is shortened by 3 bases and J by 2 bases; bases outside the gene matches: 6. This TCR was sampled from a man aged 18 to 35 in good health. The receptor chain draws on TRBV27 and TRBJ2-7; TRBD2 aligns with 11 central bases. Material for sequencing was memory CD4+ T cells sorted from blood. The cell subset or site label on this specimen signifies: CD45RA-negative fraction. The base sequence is TGTGCCAGCAGTTTCTCAGGACTAGCGGGCCCCTACGAGCAGTACTTC. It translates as CASSFSGLAGPYEQYF.